These T cell receptor beta chains were read from a single sample in a study of shared clonotypes between healthy human individuals. TCRdb's table, derived via immunoSEQ multiplex PCR, lists solely in-frame clones and lacks some. The table includes about 1.5 million clones, 95% to 99% detected once. Sequencing was carried out using naive CD4+ T cells sorted from blood. The source of these receptors is a young man in good health. Both conserved end residues are part of each CDR3. The order of the fields is V gene, J gene, clone size, D gene, CDR3 protein, CDR3 DNA. The D gene is left open where the match is weak. Only part of the rows carry a size: once, few, many, or a class if the clone is expanded.

V gene: TRBV5-4
J gene: TRBJ2-3
clone size: -
D gene: -
CDR3 protein: CASSKGTDTQYF
CDR3 DNA: TGTGCCAGCAGCAAAGGCACAGATACGCAGTATTTT

V gene: TRBV19
J gene: TRBJ2-7
clone size: -
D gene: -
CDR3 protein: CASSIGPGAYEQYF
CDR3 DNA: TGTGCCAGTAGTATAGGGCCAGGAGCCTACGAGCAGTACTTC

V gene: TRBV11-2
J gene: TRBJ1-2
clone size: -
D gene: -
CDR3 protein: CASSPVYGYTF
CDR3 DNA: TGTGCCAGCAGCCCCGTTTATGGCTACACCTTC

V gene: TRBV7-9
J gene: TRBJ2-5
clone size: -
D gene: -
CDR3 protein: CASSSTGRIKETQYF
CDR3 DNA: TGTGCCAGCAGTTCTACAGGGCGTATTAAAGAGACCCAGTACTTC

V gene: TRBV6-5
J gene: TRBJ1-1
clone size: -
D gene: -
CDR3 protein: CASRSGVGNTEAFF
CDR3 DNA: TGTGCCAGCAGGTCCGGGGTTGGGAACACTGAAGCTTTCTTT

V gene: TRBV2
J gene: TRBJ2-1
clone size: -
D gene: TRBD2
CDR3 protein: CASSEGGREQFF
CDR3 DNA: TGTGCCAGCAGTGAAGGCGGGAGAGAGCAGTTCTTC

V gene: TRBV2
J gene: TRBJ2-2
clone size: -
D gene: -
CDR3 protein: CASSREFNTGELFF
CDR3 DNA: TGTGCCAGCAGTCGCGAGTTTAACACCGGGGAGCTGTTTTTT

V gene: TRBV28
J gene: TRBJ1-1
clone size: -
D gene: -
CDR3 protein: CASSPRQGSRTEAFF
CDR3 DNA: TGTGCCAGCAGTCCGAGGCAGGGGTCGCGCACTGAAGCTTTCTTT

V gene: TRBV10-3
J gene: TRBJ2-1
clone size: -
D gene: TRBD1
CDR3 protein: CAIRTGGGTSGDYNEQFF
CDR3 DNA: TGTGCCATCAGGACAGGGGGAGGCACAAGCGGGGACTACAATGAGCAGTTCTTC

V gene: TRBV28
J gene: TRBJ2-1
clone size: -
D gene: -
CDR3 protein: CASTPEGGNAYNEQFF
CDR3 DNA: TGTGCCAGCACCCCAGAAGGCGGGAACGCCTACAATGAGCAGTTCTTC

V gene: TRBV6-1
J gene: TRBJ2-1
clone size: -
D gene: -
CDR3 protein: CASSVQGDEQFF
CDR3 DNA: TGTGCCAGCAGTGTACAGGGCGATGAGCAGTTCTTC

V gene: TRBV5-4
J gene: TRBJ2-4
clone size: -
D gene: TRBD1
CDR3 protein: CASSGPRGAKNIQYF
CDR3 DNA: TGTGCCAGCAGCGGCCCCAGGGGGGCCAAAAACATTCAGTACTTC

V gene: TRBV4-3
J gene: TRBJ1-1
clone size: -
D gene: TRBD1
CDR3 protein: CASSQKLTGQGALGTEAFF
CDR3 DNA: TGCGCCAGCAGCCAGAAGCTCACGGGACAGGGGGCGCTGGGAACTGAAGCTTTCTTT

V gene: TRBV14
J gene: TRBJ2-7
clone size: -
D gene: TRBD1
CDR3 protein: CASSLPGQGKDEQYF
CDR3 DNA: TGTGCCAGCAGCCTGCCGGGACAGGGGAAGGACGAGCAGTACTTC

V gene: TRBV14
J gene: TRBJ1-2
clone size: once
D gene: -
CDR3 protein: CASSPAGSLANYGYTF
CDR3 DNA: TGTGCCAGCAGCCCAGCGGGGTCTCTAGCTAACTATGGCTACACCTTC

V gene: TRBV15
J gene: TRBJ2-5
clone size: -
D gene: -
CDR3 protein: CATSRDPGVETQYF
CDR3 DNA: TGTGCCACCAGCAGAGACCCAGGGGTGGAGACCCAGTACTTC

V gene: TRBV5-1
J gene: TRBJ1-2
clone size: -
D gene: TRBD1
CDR3 protein: CASRTRDRGGYTF
CDR3 DNA: TGCGCCAGCAGAACCCGGGACAGGGGTGGCTACACCTTC

V gene: TRBV5-4
J gene: TRBJ2-7
clone size: -
D gene: TRBD1
CDR3 protein: CASSDRDSPYEQYF
CDR3 DNA: TGTGCCAGCAGCGACCGGGACAGTCCTTACGAGCAGTACTTC

V gene: TRBV9
J gene: TRBJ2-2
clone size: -
D gene: -
CDR3 protein: CASSVQHFTGELFF
CDR3 DNA: TGTGCCAGCAGCGTACAGCATTTCACCGGGGAGCTGTTTTTT

V gene: TRBV2
J gene: TRBJ2-2
clone size: -
D gene: -
CDR3 protein: CASGRTDNTGELFF
CDR3 DNA: TGTGCCAGCGGTAGGACAGATAACACCGGGGAGCTGTTTTTT

V gene: TRBV5-1
J gene: TRBJ2-7
clone size: -
D gene: -
CDR3 protein: CASSLAGHPYEQYF
CDR3 DNA: TGCGCCAGCAGCTTGGCAGGGCATCCCTACGAGCAGTACTTC

V gene: TRBV4-2
J gene: TRBJ2-7
clone size: -
D gene: TRBD2
CDR3 protein: CASSSGGAGVLEQYF
CDR3 DNA: TGTGCCAGCAGTTCCGGGGGGGCAGGGGTTCTCGAGCAGTACTTC

V gene: TRBV15
J gene: TRBJ1-5
clone size: -
D gene: -
CDR3 protein: CATSRDRGGQPQHF
CDR3 DNA: TGTGCCACCAGCAGAGACAGGGGCGGTCAGCCCCAGCATTTT

V gene: TRBV6-5
J gene: TRBJ1-2
clone size: -
D gene: TRBD1
CDR3 protein: CASSRQGLGVGYTF
CDR3 DNA: TGTGCCAGCAGCAGACAGGGTTTGGGGGTTGGCTACACCTTC